A single TCR beta chain is shown here with its context. This clone was counted ten times or more. The clone's antigen remains unknown. Base qualities were left out, and no much larger clone turns up one base away. On the day of marrow donation, related bone marrow donors gave peripheral blood samples. Peripheral blood and bone marrow mononuclear cells were isolated by Ficoll-Hypaque density centrifugation and cryopreserved. This sample is drawn from a study of T cells after posttransplantation cyclophosphamide (TCRdb year 2016). About the investigation overall: Using TRB sequencing, the study followed how the T cell repertoire rebuilt after myeloablative bone marrow transplantation with posttransplantation cyclophosphamide given as GVHD prophylaxis. Public TRB sequences were searched against a database of over 3,500 sequences associated with responses to pathogens, tumor antigens, self-antigens and alloantigens. Blood from every one of the approximately 37 PTCy patients who had 1-year posttransplant specimens underwent TRB sequencing. Antigen receptor sequencing was done on samples from about 34 PTCy-treated patients and from roughly 17 related bone marrow donors of those patients. TRA and TRB clonality were tightly correlated in several samples, so subsequent TCR analyses focused on TRB only. Up to 3 additional blood samples from 2 to 5.2 years after transplant were also TRB-sequenced in 3 patients, as was pretransplant blood from several patients. The investigation overall reported the following: Donor-recipient similarity was low at 1-2 months but increased during the first year, and donor CD8+ memory clones often dominated later blood repertoires. The TRB repertoires of T cells infiltrating skin or GI tract showed only limited overlap with the TRB repertoires of T cells in blood. Across 45 to 50 patients, TRB clonality was highly associated with recipient CMV seropositivity and CMV reactivation, and PTCy diversity was similar to diversity in CNI/methotrexate controls.

TRB sequencing used genomic DNA with the immunoSEQ assay at survey resolution or the hsTCRB kit. As for the authors' bioinformatics: Initial read processing used immunoSEQ software, and repertoire analyses used the LymphoSeq R package. Clonality was computed as 1 minus normalized Shannon entropy, and a Gini coefficient was also calculated for each TRB dataset. To infer phenotypes in unsorted samples, TRB sequences from sorted subsets of the recipient or donor were mapped onto unsorted samples from the same recipient. TCRdb limited this immuneACCESS table to in-frame rearrangements with V and J called. A share of clones is missing; checked studies link under half to unresolved V genes, and the rest is unexplained. V and J calls and clone size are those listed in that table; D and trimming were worked out from the DNA. Across this sample, over 20,000 clones were tabulated and none appeared just once. Approximately 1.5% of the sample is held by the ten biggest clonotypes.

Via the germline V gene, CDR1 is SGHRS and CDR2 YFSETQ. The CDR3 runs 14 residues from the cysteine to the phenylalanine. Of all the DNA, just the CDR3 is kept, 42 bases in frame from base 1. Trimming accounts for 1 base at V and 4 bases at J, while the number of junction bases matched to no gene is 2. The sample was PBMCs. This sequence originates from a man in his fifties or sixties in good health, CMV-negative, and a related stem cell transplant donor. The chain couples TRBV5-1 to TRBJ2-7; 10 bases in the junction line up with TRBD2. The CDR3 region: CASSLLAGDYEQYF. The DNA sequence reads TGCGCCAGCAGCTTGCTAGCGGGAGATTACGAGCAGTACTTC.